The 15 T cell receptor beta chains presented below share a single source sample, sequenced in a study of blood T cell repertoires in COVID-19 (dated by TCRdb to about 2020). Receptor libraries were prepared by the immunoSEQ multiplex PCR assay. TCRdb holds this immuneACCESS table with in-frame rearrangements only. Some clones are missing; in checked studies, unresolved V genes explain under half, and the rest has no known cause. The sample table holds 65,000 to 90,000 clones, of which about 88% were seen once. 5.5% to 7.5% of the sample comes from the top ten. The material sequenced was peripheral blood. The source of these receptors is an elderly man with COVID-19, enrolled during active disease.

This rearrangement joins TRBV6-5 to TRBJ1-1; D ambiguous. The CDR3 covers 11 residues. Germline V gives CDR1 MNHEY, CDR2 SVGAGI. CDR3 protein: CVSRVNTEAFF. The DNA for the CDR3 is TGTGTCAGTCGGGTTAACACTGAAGCTTTCTTT.

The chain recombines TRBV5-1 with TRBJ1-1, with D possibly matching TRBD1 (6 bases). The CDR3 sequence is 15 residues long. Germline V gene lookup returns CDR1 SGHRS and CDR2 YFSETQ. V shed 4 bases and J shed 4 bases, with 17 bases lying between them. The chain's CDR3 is CASSPPRTDLTEAFF. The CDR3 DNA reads TGCGCCAGCAGCCCCCCCAGGACAGACCTCACTGAAGCTTTCTTT.

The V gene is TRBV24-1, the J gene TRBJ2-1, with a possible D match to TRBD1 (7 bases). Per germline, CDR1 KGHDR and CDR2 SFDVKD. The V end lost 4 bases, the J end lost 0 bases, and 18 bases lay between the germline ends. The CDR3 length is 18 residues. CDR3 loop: CATSDSRQGGRSYNEQFF. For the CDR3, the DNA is TGTGCCACCAGTGACTCAAGACAGGGAGGCCGCTCCTACAATGAGCAGTTCTTC.

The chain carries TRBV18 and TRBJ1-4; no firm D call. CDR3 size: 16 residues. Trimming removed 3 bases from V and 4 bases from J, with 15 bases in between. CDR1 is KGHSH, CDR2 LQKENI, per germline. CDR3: CASSPLAGGLNEKLFF. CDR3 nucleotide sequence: TGTGCCAGCTCACCCCTCGCCGGCGGACTTAATGAAAAACTGTTTTTT. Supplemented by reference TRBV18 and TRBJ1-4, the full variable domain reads NAGVMQNPRHLVRRRGQEARLRCSPMKGHSHVYWYRQLPEEGLKFMVYLQKENIIDESGMPKERFSAEFPKEGPSILRIQQVVRGDSAAYFCASSPLAGGLNEKLFFGSGTQLSVL.

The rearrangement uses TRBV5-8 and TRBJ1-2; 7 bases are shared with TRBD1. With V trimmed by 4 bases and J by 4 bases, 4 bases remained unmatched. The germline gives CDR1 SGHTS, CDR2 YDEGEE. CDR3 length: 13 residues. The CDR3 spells CASSDRVGYGYTF. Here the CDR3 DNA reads TGTGCCAGCAGCGACAGGGTCGGCTATGGCTACACCTTC.

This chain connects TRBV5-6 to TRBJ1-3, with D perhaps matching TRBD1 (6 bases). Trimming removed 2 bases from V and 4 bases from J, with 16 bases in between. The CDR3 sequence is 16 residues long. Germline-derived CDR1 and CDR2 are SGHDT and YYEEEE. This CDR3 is CASSFYRALGGNTIYF. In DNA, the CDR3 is TGTGCCAGCAGCTTCTACAGGGCCCTGGGGGGAAACACCATATATTTT.

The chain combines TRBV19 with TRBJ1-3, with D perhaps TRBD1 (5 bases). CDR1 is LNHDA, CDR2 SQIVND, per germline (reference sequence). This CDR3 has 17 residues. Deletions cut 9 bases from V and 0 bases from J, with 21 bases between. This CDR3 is CASHPGDSRYSGNTIYF. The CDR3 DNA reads TGTGCCAGCCACCCCGGCGACAGTCGGTACTCTGGAAACACCATATATTTT.

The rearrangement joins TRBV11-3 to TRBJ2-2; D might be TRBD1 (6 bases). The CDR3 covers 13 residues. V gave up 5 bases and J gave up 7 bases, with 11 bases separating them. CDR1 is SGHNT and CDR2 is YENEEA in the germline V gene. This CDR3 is CASSPNRVGELFF. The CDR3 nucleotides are TGTGCCAGCAGCCCGAACAGGGTCGGGGAGCTGTTTTTT.

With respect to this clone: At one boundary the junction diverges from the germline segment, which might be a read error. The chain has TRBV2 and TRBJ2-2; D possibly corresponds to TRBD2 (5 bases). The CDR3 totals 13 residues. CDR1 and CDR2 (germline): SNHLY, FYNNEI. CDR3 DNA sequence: TGTGCCAGCGGTGAGGAGGCAGCCGGGGAGCTGTTTTTT. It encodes CASGEEAAGELFF. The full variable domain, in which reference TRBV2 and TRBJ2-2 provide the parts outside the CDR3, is EPEVTQTPSHQVTQMGQEVILRCVPISNHLYFYWYRQILGQKVEFLVSFYNNEISEKSEIFDDQFSVERPDGSNFTLKIRSTKLEDSAMYFCASGEEAAGELFFGEGSRLTVL.

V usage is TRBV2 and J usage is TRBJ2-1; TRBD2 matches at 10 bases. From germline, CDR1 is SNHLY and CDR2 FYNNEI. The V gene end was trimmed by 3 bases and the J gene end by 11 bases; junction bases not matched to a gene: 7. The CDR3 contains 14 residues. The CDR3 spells CASSDFLAGDQQFF. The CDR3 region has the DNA TGTGCCAGCAGTGACTTTCTAGCGGGGGACCAGCAGTTCTTC. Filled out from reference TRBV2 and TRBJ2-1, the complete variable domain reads EPEVTQTPSHQVTQMGQEVILRCVPISNHLYFYWYRQILGQKVEFLVSFYNNEISEKSEIFDDQFSVERPDGSNFTLKIRSTKLEDSAMYFCASSDFLAGDQQFFGPGTRLTVL.

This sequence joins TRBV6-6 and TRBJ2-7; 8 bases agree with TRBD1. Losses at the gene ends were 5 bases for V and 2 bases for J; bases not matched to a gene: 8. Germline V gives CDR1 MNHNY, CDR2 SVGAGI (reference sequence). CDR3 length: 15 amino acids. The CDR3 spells CASSLTDRAAYEQYF. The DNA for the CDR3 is TGTGCCAGCAGTCTTACGGACAGGGCGGCCTACGAGCAGTACTTC.

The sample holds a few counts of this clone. The CDR3: CASSQVGREGSGYTF. CDR3 nucleotides: TGTGCCAGCAGCCAAGTCGGCAGGGAGGGGAGCGGCTACACCTTC. V is TRBV3-1 (or the pseudogene TRBV3-2) and J is TRBJ1-2; D is possibly TRBD1 (5 bases). Germline CDR1 and CDR2: LGHDT and YNNKEL (reference sequence). Trimming removed 1 base from V and 8 bases from J, with 17 bases in between. This CDR3 is 15 amino acids long.

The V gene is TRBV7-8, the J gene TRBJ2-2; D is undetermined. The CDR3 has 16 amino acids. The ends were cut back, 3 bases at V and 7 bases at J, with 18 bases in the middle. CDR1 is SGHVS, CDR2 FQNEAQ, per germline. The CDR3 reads CASSFLFPDSIGELFF. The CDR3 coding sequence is TGTGCCAGCAGCTTTCTTTTTCCAGATTCAATCGGGGAGCTGTTTTTT.

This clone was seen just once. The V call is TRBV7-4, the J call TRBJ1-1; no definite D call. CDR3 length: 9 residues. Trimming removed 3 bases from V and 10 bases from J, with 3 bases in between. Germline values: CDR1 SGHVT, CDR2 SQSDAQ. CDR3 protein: CASSFLAFF. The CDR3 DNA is TGTGCCAGCAGCTTCTTAGCTTTCTTT. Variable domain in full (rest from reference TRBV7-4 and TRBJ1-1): GAGVSQSPRYKVAKRGRDVALRCDSISGHVTLYWYRQTLGQGSEVLTYSQSDAQRDKSGRPSGRFSAERPERSVSTLKIQRTEQGDSAVYLCASSFLAFFGQGTRLTVV.

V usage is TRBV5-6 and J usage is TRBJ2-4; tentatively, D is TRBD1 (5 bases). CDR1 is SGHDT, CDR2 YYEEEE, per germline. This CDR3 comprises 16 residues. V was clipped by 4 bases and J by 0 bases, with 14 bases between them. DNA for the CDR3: TGTGCCAGCAGCGTAATGGACAACCTAGCCAAAAACATTCAGTACTTC. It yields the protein CASSVMDNLAKNIQYF.